The 11 T cell receptor beta chains presented below share a single source sample, sequenced in a study of tumor-infiltrating lymphocytes in primary liver carcinoma. For each extraction, RNA and DNA were obtained together from around 18-30 mg of unsorted bulk tissue. Priming with a constant-region primer yielded TCR beta cDNA from around 540 ng total RNA. TCR beta libraries came from three nested multiplex PCR rounds using slightly modified ARM-PCR. A C-beta reverse primer and TRBV1-TRBV30 forward primers served in each of the first two PCR rounds, at 10 cycles apiece. Using its own MiXCR run on the multiplex PCR reads, TCRdb lists one record per CDR3 protein. The repertoire has about 210,000 distinct CDR3 sequences, roughly 80% of them found once; the top ten carry roughly 20%. Sequencing was done on a sample of tumor tissue from primary liver carcinoma. The receptors derive from a man between 40 and 49 years old with primary liver carcinoma and hepatitis B virus infection.

Of note for this clonotype: One end of the junction varies from germline; a read error may be responsible. The chain combines TRBV12-3 or TRBV12-4 with TRBJ1-1; D is unresolved. The CDR3 sequence is 14 residues long. The CDR3 DNA reads TGTGCCAGCAGCTCTTCCGATTCGAACACTGAAACTTTCTTT. Amino acid sequence: CASSSSDSNTETFF.

To note about this clonotype: One base away lies a much larger clone, so this may be a sequencing read error. The V and J genes are TRBV7-9 and TRBJ2-7; D is undetermined. Germline CDR1 and CDR2: SEHNR and FQNEAQ (reference sequence). This CDR3 comprises 14 residues. The CDR3 loop is CASSAVPSSYEHYF. DNA for the CDR3: TGTGCCAGCAGCGCCGTGCCGAGCTCCTACGAGCACTACTTC.

Note on this clonotype: A read error is possible here, since a much larger clone lies one base away. The V call is TRBV7-9, the J call TRBJ1-2; TRBD1 aligns across 7 bases. V was clipped by 5 bases and J by 7 bases; unmatched bases: 13. In germline, CDR1 is SEHNR, CDR2 FQNEAQ (reference sequence). The CDR3 covers 15 residues. CDR3 amino acids: CASSPSGGQDTGYTF. The CDR3 DNA is TGTGCCAGCAGCCCCTCCGGTGGACAGGACACTGGCTACACCTTC.

V is TRBV24-1 and J is TRBJ2-2; 8 nucleotides agree with TRBD2. The ends lost 1 base at V and 3 bases at J; junction bases unmatched: 0. Germline CDR1 is KGHDR and CDR2 is SFDVKD. The CDR3 consists of 15 residues. The DNA for the CDR3 is TGTGCCACCAGTGATTTCGGGAGGGACACCGGGGAGCTGTTTTTT. It is translated as CATSDFGRDTGELFF.

This clonotype was picked up many times. This chain joins TRBV29-1 and TRBJ1-1; D gene uncertain. The V gene's germline CDR1 is SQVTM and CDR2 ANQGSEA. Trimming left V 6 bases short and J 0 bases short, with 14 bases between. This CDR3 comprises 14 residues. DNA of the CDR3: TGCAGCGTCCAGTCCGGGGTGATGAACACTGAAGCTTTCTTT. Its protein is CSVQSGVMNTEAFF. Full variable domain (rest looked up from reference TRBV29-1 and TRBJ1-1): SAVISQKPSRDICQRGTSLTIQCQVDSQVTMMFWYRQQPGQSLTLIATANQGSEATYESGFVIDKFPISRPNLTFSTLTVSNMSPEDSSIYLCSVQSGVMNTEAFFGQGTRLTVV.

The chain recombines TRBV28 with TRBJ2-5; D assignment may be TRBD1 or TRBD2 (5 bases each). V lost 5 bases to trimming and J lost 9 bases, with 19 bases between them. The CDR3 covers 14 residues. Per germline, CDR1 MDHEN and CDR2 SYDVKM. The CDR3: CASSRDVGQEAQYF. CDR3 DNA: TGTGCCAGCAGTCGGGACGTTGGGCAGGAGGCCCAGTACTTC. Full variable domain (rest looked up from reference TRBV28 and TRBJ2-5): DVKVTQSSRYLVKRTGEKVFLECVQDMDHENMFWYRQDPGLGLRLIYFSYDVKMKEKGDIPEGYSVSREKKERFSLILESASTNQTSMYLCASSRDVGQEAQYFGPGTRLLVL.

With regard to this clonotype: One end of the junction does not line up with germline, which may come from a read error. The chain couples TRBV11-1 to TRBJ1-6, with a possible D match to TRBD1 (5 bases). Germline loops: CDR1 SGHAT, CDR2 FQDESV (reference sequence). CDR3 length: 13 residues. The DNA for the CDR3 is TGTGCCACCAGCCGGACAATGGTTTCACCCATCCACTTT. It yields the protein CATSRTMVSPIHF.

About this clonotype: Sequence at one end of the junction differs from germline and may be a read error. This chain's CDR3 is CSSSFAAGRSNSPLHF. In DNA, the CDR3 is TGTTCCAGCAGCTTCGCCGCCGGGAGATCGAACTCACCCCTCCACTTT. The V gene is TRBV11-3, the J gene TRBJ1-6; no reliable D call. The CDR3 consists of 16 residues. Germline V lookup: CDR1 SGHNT, CDR2 YENEEA.

Worth noting for this clonotype: One end of the junction does not line up with germline, which may come from a read error. This chain joins TRBV6-2 or TRBV6-3 and TRBJ2-3; a weak D match, TRBD1 (5 bases). The CDR3 loop spans 14 amino acids. Germline V gene sequence: CDR1 MNHEY, CDR2 SVGEGT. CDR3 nucleotides: TGTGCCAGCAGACAAGGGGCCCACACATATACGCAGTATTTT. Protein product: CASRQGAHTYTQYF.

This clonotype has at least ten counts. This chain connects TRBV6-1 to TRBJ2-7, with D perhaps matching TRBD1 (5 bases). CDR1 MNHNS and CDR2 SASEGT come from the germline V gene. The V end lost 0 bases, the J end lost 6 bases, and 9 bases lay between the germline ends. This CDR3 has 13 residues. The CDR3 is CASSEATGREQYF. The CDR3 nucleotides are TGTGCCAGCAGTGAAGCTACAGGACGCGAGCAGTACTTC.

The V call is TRBV6-5, the J call TRBJ1-2; D uncertain. Per the germline V gene, CDR1 is MNHEY and CDR2 is SVGAGI. The ends were cut back, 11 bases at V and 10 bases at J, with 17 bases in the middle. This CDR3 spans 11 amino acids. CDR3 loop: CACTDGRDYTF. CDR3 sequence (DNA): TGTGCCTGCACCGATGGGAGAGACTACACCTTC.